The source of this TCR beta chain is a study of blood T cells in healthy people across ages. A second PCR, run for about 6 to 11 cycles, used a sample-barcoded 5' primer plus a J-beta primer mix. TCRdb re-called the 5' RACE reads with MiXCR, one entry per CDR3 protein. The sample has about 780,000 distinct CDR3 sequences, about 42% seen once. This clonotype was picked up many times. The antigen is undetermined. Study results and limitations: It was found that TCR beta diversity correlated strongly with the percentage of naive T cells. Long-lived donors exceeded aged donors in naive CD4+ cells and diversity.

The sequence derives from a man aged 80 or over in good health. The material sequenced was blood.

The DNA for the CDR3 is TGTGCCAGCAGCTTAGGGGCAGGGGGCGGCTACGAGCAGTACTTC. Translating gives CASSLGAGGGYEQYF. The chain employs TRBV7-2 and TRBJ2-7, with 8 bases identical to TRBD1. After removal of 1 base from V and 3 bases from J, the junction contained 5 bases not matched to a gene. The CDR3 runs 15 residues. Germline CDR1 is SGHTA and CDR2 is FQGNSA.